The 22 T cell receptor beta chains below all came from one sample that was sequenced in a study of CD8 T cells in Susac syndrome. Reverse transcription of about 0.5 to 1 ug RNA used random hexamers. One entry per CDR3 protein results from TCRdb running MiXCR on the immunoSEQ multiplex PCR reads. The sample lists around 110,000 distinct CDR3 sequences, around 94% seen once, with around 0.28% in the top ten. The material sequenced was CD8+ T cells from PBMCs. These receptors all stem from a human donor with Susac syndrome.

This chain uses TRBV4-3 with TRBJ2-7; TRBD2 matches 11 bases. The V gene end was trimmed by 1 base and the J gene end by 4 bases; junction bases not matched to a gene: 6. The CDR3 has 16 residues. CDR1 is LGHNA, CDR2 YSLEER, per germline. The CDR3 DNA reads as TGCGCCAGCAGCCAAGGATCTAGCGGGGGGTTATACGAGCAGTACTTC. Encoded protein: CASSQGSSGGLYEQYF.

The chain uses TRBV19 and TRBJ2-4, with D unclear. Trimming cost V 6 bases and J 0 bases, with 9 bases left between them. The CDR3 sequence is 14 residues long. Per germline, CDR1 LNHDA and CDR2 SQIVND (reference sequence). The CDR3 loop is CASRSEIAKNIQYF. CDR3 nucleotides: TGTGCCAGTAGATCCGAGATAGCCAAAAACATTCAGTACTTC. Drawing the rest from reference TRBV19 and TRBJ2-4, the complete variable domain is DGGITQSPKYLFRKEGQNVTLSCEQNLNHDAMYWYRQDPGQGLRLIYYSQIVNDFQKGDIAEGYSVSREKKESFPLTVTSAQKNPTAFYLCASRSEIAKNIQYFGAGTRLSVL.

V usage is TRBV10-2 and J usage is TRBJ2-7; 8 positions agree with TRBD2. Unmatched junction bases numbered 4, after V lost 6 bases and J lost 0 bases. The germline gives CDR1 WSHSY, CDR2 SAAADI. This CDR3 has 14 amino acids. CDR3 in amino acids: CASRVAGSSYEQYF. DNA of the CDR3: TGCGCCAGCAGGGTAGCGGGGAGCTCCTACGAGCAGTACTTC.

This chain joins TRBV20-1 and TRBJ2-1; D perhaps matches TRBD2 (7 bases). Germline CDR1 and CDR2: DFQATT and SNEGSKA (reference sequence). Trimming left V 6 bases short and J 3 bases short, with 18 bases between. CDR3 size: 15 residues. CDR3 coding DNA: TGCAGTGCCTTAGCAGCGGGACACCTCTACAATGAGCAGTTCTTC. Amino acids: CSALAAGHLYNEQFF.

The chain links TRBV29-1 to TRBJ2-1; D might be TRBD1 or TRBD2, each matching 5 bases. The CDR3 covers 13 residues. V lost 3 bases and J lost 8, with 14 bases in between. Germline assignment: CDR1 SQVTM and CDR2 ANQGSEA. CDR3 coding DNA: TGCAGCGTTGAGAGGGCTCCCAGGGATGAGCAGTTCTTC. This gives the protein CSVERAPRDEQFF.

The chain links TRBV2 to TRBJ2-1; TRBD2 agrees at 11 bases. The CDR3 totals 15 residues. Germline V gene lookup returns CDR1 SNHLY and CDR2 FYNNEI. V shed 5 bases and J 4 bases; nucleotides not matched to a gene: 4. CDR3 in amino acids: CASSPTSGEYNEQFF. CDR3 nucleotides: TGTGCCAGCAGTCCGACTAGCGGGGAGTACAATGAGCAGTTCTTC.

The chain carries TRBV12-3 or TRBV12-4 and TRBJ2-5; 11 bases fit TRBD2. The CDR3 is 19 amino acids. Trimming took 5 bases from V and 4 from J; bases not matched to a gene: 18. In DNA form, the CDR3 reads TGTGCCAGCAGTGGGGTCCTCCGAGTAGCGGGGGGGCAACGAGAGACCCAGTACTTC. Translation: CASSGVLRVAGGQRETQYF.

This clonotype appeared once. The chain joins TRBV25-1 to TRBJ2-5; 8 bases align to TRBD1. Germline CDR1 MGHDK, CDR2 SYGVNS. The length of the CDR3 is 14 residues. With 3 bases clipped from V and 9 bases from J, the junction kept 9 bases outside the gene matches. Here the CDR3 reads CASSEYDRGRAQYF. In nucleotides, the CDR3 is TGTGCCAGCAGTGAGTACGACAGGGGTAGGGCCCAGTACTTC.

V is TRBV5-6 and J is TRBJ2-2, with a weak D call TRBD2 (5 bases). The CDR3 has 14 residues. The germline V gene has CDR1 SGHDT and CDR2 YYEEEE. V shed 5 bases and J shed 7 bases, with 15 bases lying between them. CDR3 nucleotides: TGTGCCAGCAGGGTCACTAGTTCGTTCGGGGAGCTGTTTTTT. This translates into CASRVTSSFGELFF.

V is TRBV27 and J is TRBJ2-5, with 7 bases identical to TRBD1. CDR1 is MNHEY and CDR2 is SMNVEV in the germline V gene (reference sequence). The CDR3 is made up of 14 amino acids. V was pared by 0 bases and J by 5 bases, with 3 bases of the junction left unmatched. The CDR3, as DNA: TGTGCCAGCAGTTTATCGACCAGGGGGGAGACCCAGTACTTC. Protein sequence: CASSLSTRGETQYF.

The genes are TRBV20-1 and TRBJ1-5; TRBD1 agrees at 7 bases. The CDR3 contains 16 residues. Germline-derived CDR1 and CDR2 are DFQATT and SNEGSKA (reference sequence). Losses at the gene ends were 0 bases for V and 11 bases for J; bases not matched to a gene: 16. The DNA of the CDR3 is TGCAGTGCTAGAGATCCCGGACAGGTGCTTCATCAAGCCCAGCATTTT. Its translation: CSARDPGQVLHQAQHF.

This rearrangement joins TRBV5-1 to TRBJ2-2; 10 bases fit TRBD2. Looked up from germline, CDR1 is SGHRS and CDR2 is YFSETQ. The CDR3 totals 17 residues. J lost 3 bases, V lost 1 base, and 6 bases had no gene match. CDR3 sequence: CASSLSLAGAYTGELFF. The CDR3 nucleotides read TGCGCCAGCAGCTTGAGCCTAGCGGGGGCCTACACCGGGGAGCTGTTTTTT.

The chain couples TRBV21-1 to TRBJ2-7. TRBV21-1 is deemed a pseudogene. The CDR3 is 11 amino acids. This chain's CDR3 is CASIQVYEQYF. CDR3 nucleotides: TGTGCCAGCATCCAGGTCTACGAGCAGTACTTC.

This clonotype was detected once. The chain couples TRBV27 to TRBJ2-3; 9 bases map to TRBD1. Germline CDR1 reads MNHEY; CDR2 reads SMNVEV (reference sequence). CDR3 length: 13 amino acids. The J segment lost 10 bases and the V segment lost 11 bases, leaving 13 bases of the junction unmatched. The CDR3 DNA follows: TGTGCCCACGCGGGACAGGGCGAACCATCGCAGTATTTT. This translates into CAHAGQGEPSQYF.

Concerning this clonotype: The junction departs from germline at one end; a sequencing error may be responsible. This chain joins TRBV20-1 and TRBJ2-3; TRBD2 agrees at 8 bases. The V gene's germline CDR1 is DFQATT and CDR2 SNEGSKA (reference sequence). This CDR3 spans 15 amino acids. Written as DNA, the CDR3 is TGCAGTGCAAGAGGGGGTCTAGCGGGTACAGATACGCAGTATTTT. Residues: CSARGGLAGTDTQYF.

J is TRBJ2-7 and V is TRBV3-1; TRBD2 matches 7 bases. CDR1 and CDR2 (germline): LGHDT, YNNKEL (reference sequence). Trimming removed 3 bases from V and 0 bases from J; junction bases left unmatched: 5. The CDR3 length is 15 residues. In DNA, the CDR3 is TGTGCCAGCAGCCAGTTGGCTAGCGGCTCCTACGAGCAGTACTTC. Protein: CASSQLASGSYEQYF.

The chain combines TRBV4-1 with TRBJ2-7; D tentatively fits TRBD1 or TRBD2 (6 bases each). CDR1 is MGHRA and CDR2 is YSYEKL in the germline V gene. V gave up 1 base and J gave up 2 bases, with 15 bases separating them. This CDR3 has 16 amino acids. In DNA, the CDR3 is TGCGCCAGCAGCCAAGTCCAACAGGGAGGCACCTACGAGCAGTACTTC. This sequence encodes CASSQVQQGGTYEQYF.

The chain has TRBV12-3 or TRBV12-4 and TRBJ2-5, with D possibly being TRBD2 (6 bases). This CDR3 is built from 11 residues. Between the trimmed V and J ends, which lost 9 bases and 8 bases, there was a span of 13 bases. This CDR3 reads CASKYGGTQYF. The CDR3 region has the DNA TGTGCCAGTAAATACGGGGGAACCCAGTACTTC.

V and J are TRBV29-1 and TRBJ1-2, with 9 bases fitting TRBD1. The CDR3 runs 14 residues. CDR1 is SQVTM, CDR2 ANQGSEA, per germline. The junction had 11 bases not matched to a gene; V was cut back by 6 bases and J by 6 bases. CDR3 DNA: TGCAGCGTCGACCCCGGGACAGGGAAGAATGGCTACACCTTC. Translating gives CSVDPGTGKNGYTF.

The CDR3: CASSYSWGRDKNIQYF. The CDR3 coding sequence is TGTGCCAGCAGTTACAGCTGGGGAAGGGACAAAAACATTCAGTACTTC. The chain carries TRBV6-5 and TRBJ2-4; D is undetermined. V was trimmed by 2 bases and J by 3 bases, leaving 14 bases between them. Germline V lookup: CDR1 MNHEY, CDR2 SVGAGI. This CDR3 is 16 amino acids long.

This clonotype came up once. V usage is TRBV4-1 and J usage is TRBJ2-7; D is undetermined. V lost 0 bases, J lost 5 bases, and 20 bases lay in between. Germline CDR1 reads MGHRA; CDR2 reads YSYEKL. The CDR3 is 17 amino acids. CDR3 residues: CASSQDTTPTQGNEQYF. CDR3 bases: TGCGCCAGCAGCCAAGATACGACGCCAACTCAAGGCAACGAGCAGTACTTC.

The rearrangement links TRBV4-2 to TRBJ2-7, with TRBD2 matching 9 bases. V shed 4 bases, J shed 1 base, and the junction held 5 bases outside the gene matches. Germline assignment: CDR1 LGHNA and CDR2 YNFKEQ. CDR3 length: 15 residues. The CDR3 protein is CASSPVAGGSYEQYF. In nucleotides, the CDR3 is TGTGCCAGCAGCCCAGTCGCGGGGGGGTCCTACGAGCAGTACTTC.